The 25 T cell receptor beta chains given below trace back to one sample, sequenced in a study of cytomegalovirus exposure and HLA in healthy donors. The PCR made use of 60 Vbeta and 13 Jbeta primers. Using immunoSEQ multiplex PCR, the repertoire was profiled, and TCRdb retains in-frame clones only, with some absent. The table lists approximately 170,000 clones, about 80% of them singletons, with over 8% in the top ten. The specimen was PBMCs. The receptors derive from a man between 18 and 35 years old in good health and CMV-seropositive.

This clone has at least ten counts. CDR3 DNA sequence: TGTGCCAGCAGTGTCGGGGAGATGGATACGCAGTATTTT. Its translation is CASSVGEMDTQYF. The rearrangement joins TRBV6-4 to TRBJ2-3; a possible D gene is TRBD2 (5 bases). Germline V gene data show CDR1 as MRHNA and CDR2 as SNTAGT. V was cut by 4 bases and J by 6 bases, with 11 bases left in between. This CDR3 has 13 amino acids.

The chain recombines TRBV11-3 with TRBJ1-2; D is ambiguous. Trimming took 7 bases from V and 8 from J, leaving 11 bases between them. The germline gives CDR1 SGHNT, CDR2 YENEEA. This CDR3 contains 11 residues. The CDR3 DNA sequence: TGTGCCAGCACCTTGGCGGAGGGCTACACCTTC. Protein: CASTLAEGYTF.

V gene TRBV27 combines with J gene TRBJ2-5; weak D call: TRBD2 (5 bases). The CDR3 is made up of 15 amino acids. The V gene lost 5 bases and the J gene lost 1 base, with 14 bases spanning the gap. The germline CDR1 and CDR2 sequences are MNHEY and SMNVEV (reference sequence). CDR3 bases: TGTGCCAGCAGTGGAGGAATAGCGACCCAAGAGACCCAGTACTTC. Its translation is CASSGGIATQETQYF.

This chain uses TRBV9 with TRBJ2-3, with 7 bases matching TRBD1. Germline V gene data show CDR1 as SGDLS and CDR2 as YYNGEE. Trimming cost V 4 bases and J 1 base; bases outside gene matches: 6. This CDR3 has 15 residues. The CDR3: CASSKGGAGTDTQYF. The DNA for the CDR3 is TGTGCCAGCAGCAAAGGGGGCGCCGGCACAGATACGCAGTATTTT. Based on the CDR3 plus reference TRBV9 and TRBJ2-3, the full variable domain is DSGVTQTPKHLITATGQRVTLRCSPRSGDLSVYWYQQSLDQGLQFLIQYYNGEERAKGNILERFSAQQFPDLHSELNLSSLELGDSALYFCASSKGGAGTDTQYFGPGTRLTVL.

This clone has just one count. The chain recombines TRBV15 with TRBJ1-4; maybe TRBD1 (5 bases). The CDR3 is 14 residues long. V lost 1 base and J lost 8, with 11 bases in between. The V gene's germline CDR1 is LNHNV and CDR2 YYDKDF (reference sequence). The CDR3 bases are TGTGCCACCAGCAGAGGTAGGGGCGGAGAAAAACTGTTTTTT. It encodes CATSRGRGGEKLFF.

This chain uses TRBV28 with TRBJ1-4; 9 positions match TRBD1. Germline lookup yields CDR1 MDHEN and CDR2 SYDVKM. The trim removed 7 bases at V and 7 bases at J, leaving 13 bases unmatched. The CDR3 is 16 amino acids. CDR3 sequence: CASTATGTGSGEKLFF. The CDR3 DNA follows: TGTGCCAGCACCGCCACCGGGACAGGGTCGGGTGAAAAACTGTTTTTT.

This clone was detected a few times. The chain couples TRBV5-6 to TRBJ2-7; 7 bases fit TRBD1. With 3 bases clipped from V and 3 bases from J, the junction kept 9 bases outside the gene matches. Germline-derived CDR1 and CDR2 are SGHDT and YYEEEE. The CDR3 is 15 residues long. The CDR3 spells CASSYLDRPIYEQYF. The CDR3 nucleotides read TGTGCCAGCAGCTACTTGGACAGGCCCATCTACGAGCAGTACTTC.

This clone was counted once. The rearrangement links TRBV25-1 to TRBJ2-2; D not certain. V was clipped by 0 bases and J by 4 bases, with 3 bases between them. The CDR3 spans 13 residues. In germline, CDR1 is MGHDK, CDR2 SYGVNS. The CDR3 DNA is TGTGCCAGCAGTGAATACTTCACCGGGGAGCTGTTTTTT. This translates into CASSEYFTGELFF. Together with reference TRBV25-1 and TRBJ2-2, the CDR3 gives the full variable domain: EADIYQTPRYLVIGTGKKITLECSQTMGHDKMYWYQQDPGMELHLIHYSYGVNSTEKGDLSSESTVSRIRTEHFPLTLESARPSHTSQYLCASSEYFTGELFFGEGSRLTVL.

This clone was recorded only once. The V and J genes are TRBV7-9 and TRBJ2-1; D is unresolved. This CDR3 contains 12 residues. V gave up 5 bases and J gave up 8 bases, with 10 bases separating them. The germline gives CDR1 SEHNR, CDR2 FQNEAQ (reference sequence). In nucleotides, the CDR3 is TGTGCCAGCAGCGCCGTGAGAGATGAGCAGTTCTTC. Residues: CASSAVRDEQFF.

The chain uses TRBV9 and TRBJ1-4, with D perhaps TRBD1 (5 bases). This CDR3 comprises 16 residues. Germline V CDR1 and CDR2: SGDLS, YYNGEE. V was pared by 0 bases and J by 4 bases, with 13 bases between. The CDR3, as DNA: TGTGCCAGCAGCGTAGCACCGACGGGGGGTAATGAAAAACTGTTTTTT. This codes for CASSVAPTGGNEKLFF.

This clone was seen just once. This rearrangement joins TRBV4-3 to TRBJ1-2; D possibly corresponds to TRBD1 (6 bases). CDR3 size: 15 residues. Germline V gene lookup returns CDR1 LGHNA and CDR2 YSLEER. V was pared by 2 bases and J by 4 bases, with 14 bases between. CDR3 coding DNA: TGCGCCAGCAGCCAATCAGGGGATGATAGCTATGGCTACACCTTC. Translation gives CASSQSGDDSYGYTF.

The rearrangement joins TRBV6-1 to TRBJ1-5; 9 bases agree with TRBD1. V was pared by 3 bases and J by 7 bases, with 10 bases of the junction left unmatched. CDR3 length: 16 residues. Germline-derived CDR1 and CDR2 are MNHNS and SASEGT. For the CDR3, the DNA is TGTGCCAGCAGTGATGATCCCGGGACAGGGTGGCAGCCCCAGCATTTT. Encoded protein: CASSDDPGTGWQPQHF.

This clone occurred once. The chain carries TRBV29-1 and TRBJ1-5; TRBD1 aligns across 7 bases. This CDR3 is built from 13 residues. Germline V gives CDR1 SQVTM, CDR2 ANQGSEA. The junction had 8 bases not matched to a gene; V was cut back by 7 bases and J by 5 bases. The CDR3 DNA follows: TGCAGCGCGAGACAGGGCGGCGATCAGCCCCAGCATTTT. Translation gives CSARQGGDQPQHF.

The rearrangement links TRBV7-8 to TRBJ2-7; D gene unclear. This CDR3 is built from 13 residues. Germline V gives CDR1 SGHVS, CDR2 FQNEAQ. Trimming shortened V by 0 bases and J by 4 bases, and 7 bases separated the two germline ends. The CDR3 nucleotides read TGTGCCAGCAGCTTAGCTCGCCTATACGAGCAGTACTTC. It yields the protein CASSLARLYEQYF.

The V and J genes are TRBV18 and TRBJ1-5; the match to TRBD1 covers 7 bases. With V trimmed by 5 bases and J by 4 bases, 11 bases remained unmatched. The CDR3 covers 16 residues. The germline V gene encodes CDR1 KGHSH and CDR2 LQKENI. The CDR3 here is CASSALRDSYNQPQHF. The CDR3 DNA reads TGTGCCAGCTCAGCGCTCCGGGACAGCTATAATCAGCCCCAGCATTTT.

The chain uses TRBV14 and TRBJ1-1; D is undetermined. Trimming left V 4 bases short and J 7 bases short, with 13 bases between. Germline V gives CDR1 SGHDN, CDR2 FVKESK. CDR3 length: 13 residues. CDR3 DNA: TGTGCCAGCAGCCCAAGGCGGCCCGATGAAGCTTTCTTT. Amino acid sequence: CASSPRRPDEAFF. Looking up the rest from reference TRBV14 and TRBJ1-1 gives the full variable domain: EAGVTQFPSHSVIEKGQTVTLRCDPISGHDNLYWYRRVMGKEIKFLLHFVKESKQDESGMPNNRFLAERTGGTYSTLKVQPAELEDSGVYFCASSPRRPDEAFFGQGTRLTVV.

The gene calls are TRBV6-5 and TRBJ2-5; 9 positions match TRBD1. The length of the CDR3 is 13 residues. V was clipped by 6 bases and J by 4 bases; unmatched bases: 3. Looked up from germline, CDR1 is MNHEY and CDR2 is SVGAGI. The CDR3 sequence is CASSIQGAETQYF. The CDR3 nucleotides are TGTGCCAGCAGCATACAGGGGGCAGAGACCCAGTACTTC.

The chain joins TRBV2 to TRBJ2-5; TRBD1 aligns across 8 bases. Germline CDR1 is SNHLY and CDR2 is FYNNEI. V shed 4 bases, J shed 5 bases, and the junction held 9 bases outside the gene matches. The CDR3 totals 15 residues. The CDR3 loop is CASSGGQAPGETQYF. The DNA of the CDR3 is TGTGCCAGCAGTGGGGGACAGGCCCCAGGGGAGACCCAGTACTTC. Full variable domain (rest looked up from reference TRBV2 and TRBJ2-5): EPEVTQTPSHQVTQMGQEVILRCVPISNHLYFYWYRQILGQKVEFLVSFYNNEISEKSEIFDDQFSVERPDGSNFTLKIRSTKLEDSAMYFCASSGGQAPGETQYFGPGTRLLVL.

V and J are TRBV13 and TRBJ2-5, with 10 bases matching TRBD1. The germline gives CDR1 PRHDT, CDR2 FYEKMQ (reference sequence). Trimming at V came to 5 bases and at J to 5 bases, leaving 8 bases not matched to a gene. CDR3 length equals 15 residues. CDR3 region: CASSIRTGGMETQYF. The CDR3 nucleotides read TGTGCCAGCAGCATCCGGACAGGGGGGATGGAGACCCAGTACTTC.

The chain recombines TRBV10-3 with TRBJ2-5, with D uncertain. The CDR3 is 14 amino acids. Germline V gene sequence: CDR1 ENHRY, CDR2 SYGVKD. Between the trimmed V and J ends, which lost 1 base and 5 bases, there was a span of 11 bases. DNA of the CDR3: TGTGCCATCAGTGAGTTGGCCATACAGGAGACCCAGTACTTC. Translated, it gives CAISELAIQETQYF.

This chain links TRBV2 with TRBJ2-3; TRBD2 aligns across 7 bases. V lost 2 bases, J lost 3 bases, and 14 bases stayed unmatched. The CDR3 spans 18 residues. Germline lookup yields CDR1 SNHLY and CDR2 FYNNEI. DNA for the CDR3: TGTGCCAGCAGTGAACCAGGACTAGTGGGGTACGGAACAGATACGCAGTATTTT. As protein: CASSEPGLVGYGTDTQYF.

The chain carries TRBV27 and TRBJ2-7; 8 nucleotides agree with TRBD2. This CDR3 contains 17 residues. CDR1 is MNHEY and CDR2 is SMNVEV in the germline V gene (reference sequence). The junction had 9 bases not matched to a gene; V was cut back by 2 bases and J by 0 bases. The CDR3 DNA reads as TGTGCCAGCAGTTTAGTCTTTAGCGGGAACCCCTCCTACGAGCAGTACTTC. Protein sequence: CASSLVFSGNPSYEQYF.

This chain uses TRBV29-1 with TRBJ1-5; perhaps TRBD1 as D (5 bases). CDR1 and CDR2 (germline): SQVTM, ANQGSEA. CDR3 size: 14 residues. V was trimmed by 5 bases and J by 4 bases, leaving 15 bases between them. CDR3: CSVLAGSTNQPQHF. The CDR3 coding sequence is TGCAGCGTTCTTGCAGGGTCCACGAATCAGCCCCAGCATTTT.

The chain joins TRBV5-1 to TRBJ2-1; 8 bases align to TRBD2. CDR3 size: 15 residues. V was clipped by 3 bases and J by 5 bases; unmatched bases: 7. The germline V gene encodes CDR1 SGHRS and CDR2 YFSETQ. The CDR3 region has the DNA TGCGCCAGCAGCTCCGGGACTAGTCCTCACAATGAGCAGTTCTTC. The encoded protein is CASSSGTSPHNEQFF.

This sequence joins TRBV28 and TRBJ2-2, with unresolved D. The CDR3 extends over 13 amino acids. The germline CDR1 and CDR2 sequences are MDHEN and SYDVKM. Between the trimmed V and J ends, which lost 5 bases and 2 bases, there was a span of 6 bases. CDR3 coding DNA: TGTGCCAGCAGTCACAGTAACACCGGGGAGCTGTTTTTT. Protein: CASSHSNTGELFF. The full variable domain, in which reference TRBV28 and TRBJ2-2 provide the parts outside the CDR3, is DVKVTQSSRYLVKRTGEKVFLECVQDMDHENMFWYRQDPGLGLRLIYFSYDVKMKEKGDIPEGYSVSREKKERFSLILESASTNQTSMYLCASSHSNTGELFFGEGSRLTVL.